This T cell receptor beta chain stems from a study of shared clonotypes between healthy human individuals (dated by TCRdb to 2018 to 2021). Regarding the complete study: The cohort comprised a couple of women and a few men aged 18 to 49 years. For each donor, three plates each were used for CD4 naive and CD4 memory, two plates were used for CD8 naive, and one plate was used for CD8 memory. To estimate repertoire size and how much clonotypes are shared between individuals, the study performed deep sequencing of blood TCR repertoires from 4 to 6 healthy adults. Different laboratories and diverse techniques were used to prepare libraries and sequence TCR repertoires, to increase sequencing depth and limit assay-specific biases. Each donor's leukapheresis produced roughly between about 0.9 and 9.5 billion PBMCs. Beyond this particular receptor, the publication reports: Incomplete sequencing was indicated by rarefaction of sorted-subset datasets, despite the large sequencing depth. The genetic and exposure-history diversity represented was limited by the small number of donors. Only blood was sampled, and tissue TCR repertoires likely differ from those in blood. Naive subsets generally had larger estimated clonotype richness than memory subsets. Approximately 4.8% of naive CD4, 3.5% of naive CD8, 2% to 2.5% of memory CD4, and 0.4% of memory CD8 clonotypes were shared across several donors. Clonotypes shared by all four sorted-subset donors showed higher generation probabilities than non-shared clonotypes. Pairwise subsampling indicated that sequencing depth was expected to affect the degree of clonotype sharing among donors.

TCR CDR3 regions were amplified from genomic DNA by multiplex PCR using the deep immunoSEQ assay. Extracted genomic DNA from each cell subset was distributed evenly across all wells of several immunoSEQ 96-well plates, and each plate was treated as a replicate. Each replicate PCR for sorted subsets received around 200 ng genomic DNA, equal to roughly 30,000 T cell genomes. Purified libraries were measured with a Qubit 3.0 fluorometer, size-checked on a Bioanalyzer 2100, and measured again with the KAPA Library Quantification kit. Every immunoSEQ 96-well plate was sequenced on a separate single-read 150-cycle Illumina NextSeq 550 flow cell. The authors' pipeline ran thus. Because the immunoSEQ output held only junctional sequences and lacked quality scores, the filtering could not match the filtering applied to full-length reads. Sequences were annotated with PyIR, a Python wrapper for IgBLAST v1.9, using IMGT germline references to assign V/J genes and CDR3. Reads with weak V/J assignments (E-value above 1e-6), missing CDR3, stop codons, out-of-frame junctions, or ambiguous translated residues were removed. A V3J clonotype was defined by an identical inferred V gene, J gene, and CDR3 amino acid sequence. To compute the percentage overlap between repertoires, the number of shared unique clonotypes was divided by the size of the smaller repertoire. RTK rarefaction, the Chao1 estimator, and Recon v2.1 estimates of unobserved clonotypes were used to assess repertoire richness. For all TCRbeta clonotypes obtained by the gDNA method from a handful of donors, generation probabilities were computed with OLGA. The source is immuneACCESS, and TCRdb retained only in-frame sequences with V and J called. Part of the clones is not carried over; for the studies checked, unresolved V genes explain less than half of this, and the remainder is unexplained. The V and J calls and clone size come from that table; D and trimming were worked out from the DNA. For this sample the table gives over a million clones, of which roughly 97% were detected only once. 0.95% to 1.5% of the sample is taken by the ten largest.

Turning to this clone: Its target antigen remains unknown. Base qualities are not recorded, but no much larger clone differs from it by a single base.

Its CDR3 holds 12 amino acids, cysteine through phenylalanine. Only CDR3 DNA is held: 36 bases, read in frame from base 1. The germline ends are 10 bases apart after V is trimmed by 8 bases and J by 3 bases. According to the germline V gene, CDR1 reads MGHDK and CDR2 reads SYGVNS. The donors were healthy, HIV-negative adults with no recently reported acute infections or vaccinations. Only Caucasian adults living in Nashville, Tennessee, USA were represented among the donors. Magnetic negative selection was used to enrich CD4+ T cells, after which naive cells were positively selected on CD45RA and the negative fraction became the memory subset. After blood collection by leukapheresis, PBMCs were isolated using Ficoll-Histopaque density gradient centrifugation and then cryopreserved in the vapor phase of liquid nitrogen. Analytical flow cytometry was used to check the purity and quantity of every magnetically sorted T cell population. Each sorted fraction had its genomic DNA isolated and then quantified by UV absorbance on a Nanodrop 2000c.

The material sequenced was naive CD4+ T cells sorted from blood. The cell subset or site label of this sample denotes: CD45RA+ positively selected. The clonotype comes from a man aged 25-45 years in good health. The chain is made from TRBV25-1 and TRBJ1-2, with a weak D call of TRBD1 (5 bases match). This receptor carries the CDR3 CASLGGDYGYTF. In nucleotide form, the sequence is TGTGCCAGCCTCGGGGGAGACTATGGCTACACCTTC.